These 8 T cell receptor beta chains were sequenced from one sample in a study of blood T cell repertoires in COVID-19. TCRdb's table, derived via immunoSEQ multiplex PCR, lists solely in-frame clones and lacks some. The data show about 150,000 clones, with about 80% seen just once and 12% held by the top ten. Input material: peripheral blood. Receptor source: a woman between 55 and 75 years old with COVID-19, enrolled during active disease.

The chain combines TRBV24-1 with TRBJ1-5, with D perhaps matching TRBD1 (5 bases). Deletions cut 1 base from V and 9 bases from J, with 9 bases between. The CDR3 length is 13 residues. CDR1 KGHDR and CDR2 SFDVKD come from the germline V gene. The CDR3 sequence: CATSDLGDRPQHF. The CDR3 coding sequence is TGTGCCACCAGTGATTTAGGGGATCGGCCCCAGCATTTT.

The CDR3 region is CASSTAGGLRSPLHF. The CDR3 nucleotides read TGTGCCAGCAGCACTGCCGGGGGGCTTCGGTCACCCCTCCACTTT. The rearrangement uses TRBV7-9 and TRBJ1-6; tentative D call: TRBD1 (6 bases). The CDR3 is made up of 15 amino acids. V lost 5 bases to trimming and J lost 10 bases, with 18 bases between them. Looked up from germline, CDR1 is SEHNR and CDR2 is FQNEAQ (reference sequence).

The chain recombines TRBV5-4 with TRBJ2-1; D perhaps matches TRBD2 (6 bases). V shed 0 bases and J shed 5 bases, with 12 bases lying between them. This CDR3 comprises 15 residues. Germline CDR1 reads SGHNT; CDR2 reads YYREEE (reference sequence). The CDR3: CASSLDAGTNNEQFF. CDR3 coding DNA: TGTGCCAGCAGCTTGGATGCGGGGACGAACAATGAGCAGTTCTTC.

The rearrangement links TRBV9 to TRBJ2-3; 8 bases map to TRBD2. The length of the CDR3 is 16 residues. Looked up from germline, CDR1 is SGDLS and CDR2 is YYNGEE. Trimming cost V 3 bases and J 0 bases; bases outside gene matches: 6. The CDR3 spells CASSALAGTSTDTQYF. CDR3 in DNA: TGTGCCAGCAGCGCCTTAGCGGGGACTAGCACAGATACGCAGTATTTT.

The rearrangement joins TRBV11-2 to TRBJ2-5; possibly TRBD1 for D (8 bases). The germline CDR1 and CDR2 sequences are SGHAT and FQNNGV. The ends were cut back, 8 bases at V and 2 bases at J, with 15 bases in the middle. The CDR3 runs to 14 residues. CDR3 in DNA: TGTGCCAGCGGGAGGGGGACAGGTCAAGAGACCCAGTACTTC. It encodes CASGRGTGQETQYF.

This sequence joins TRBV12-3 or TRBV12-4 and TRBJ1-3; no clear D gene. V was clipped by 8 bases and J by 0 bases, with 8 bases between them. CDR3 length: 13 residues. CDR3 nucleotide sequence: TGTGCCAGCTCCCCGCGCTCTGGAAACACCATATATTTT. Residues: CASSPRSGNTIYF.

The chain is built from TRBV11-3 and TRBJ2-3; D is perhaps TRBD1 (6 bases). The CDR3 runs 13 residues. V lost 8 bases and J lost 4, with 13 bases in between. Germline-derived CDR1 and CDR2 are SGHNT and YENEEA. CDR3 amino acids: CASGGETADTQYF. CDR3 in DNA: TGTGCCAGCGGGGGCGAAACAGCAGATACGCAGTATTTT.

This rearrangement joins TRBV9 to TRBJ1-2, with a tentative D call TRBD1 (5 bases). Germline CDR1 reads SGDLS; CDR2 reads YYNGEE. CDR3 length equals 14 residues. Trimming shortened V by 4 bases and J by 2 bases, and 12 bases separated the two germline ends. CDR3 in DNA: TGTGCCAGCAGCCCTCAGGGAACCAACTATGGCTACACCTTC. Translating it yields CASSPQGTNYGYTF.